Listed here are 24 T cell receptor beta chains from one sample, sequenced in a study. In TCRdb, the RT-PCR reads were re-called with MiXCR into one record per CDR3 protein. The table records about 680,000 distinct CDR3 sequences, approximately 14% of them present only once. The source material was memory CD4+ T cells from blood. These receptors were taken from a female donor in good health, serving as a healthy control.

Many counts were recorded for this clonotype. This chain joins TRBV27 and TRBJ2-6; no clear D gene. The CDR3 is 16 amino acids. The ends were cut back, 0 bases at V and 1 base at J, with 7 bases in the middle. The V gene's germline CDR1 is MNHEY and CDR2 SMNVEV (reference sequence). CDR3: CASSLSARSGANVLTF. Written as DNA, the CDR3 is TGTGCCAGCAGTTTATCGGCCAGGTCTGGGGCCAACGTCCTGACTTTC.

This clonotype was counted only a few times. This chain connects TRBV9 to TRBJ2-5; D is perhaps TRBD1 or TRBD2 (5 bases each). Germline assignment: CDR1 SGDLS and CDR2 YYNGEE. V lost 0 bases, J lost 4 bases, and 10 bases lay in between. The CDR3 loop spans 14 amino acids. DNA of the CDR3: TGTGCCAGCAGCGTAGTTGGGGGAGTAGAGACCCAGTACTTC. This codes for CASSVVGGVETQYF.

This clonotype was seen only a few times. The rearrangement joins TRBV7-9 to TRBJ2-4; D remains unclear. This CDR3 has 12 amino acids. Trimming took off 2 bases at V and 6 bases at J, with 5 bases between the two ends. Germline V gives CDR1 SEHNR, CDR2 FQNEAQ (reference sequence). The CDR3 is CASSLPRNIQYF. The CDR3 DNA reads TGTGCCAGCAGCTTACCACGAAACATTCAGTACTTC.

This clonotype was counted at least ten times. This chain uses TRBV6-2 or TRBV6-3 with TRBJ2-1; D call uncertain. CDR1 is MNHEY, CDR2 SVGEGT, per germline. The length of the CDR3 is 12 residues. V lost 0 bases and J 10 bases, leaving 7 bases between the germline ends. This chain's CDR3 is CASSYSAIEQFF. CDR3 nucleotides: TGTGCCAGCAGTTACTCGGCGATAGAGCAGTTCTTC.

This clonotype has more than one count but fewer than ten. The V gene is TRBV29-1, the J gene TRBJ1-6, with D perhaps TRBD1 (5 bases). This CDR3 is built from 14 residues. Germline CDR1 is SQVTM and CDR2 is ANQGSEA. With 5 bases removed from V and 6 bases from J, the gap between germline ends came to 14 bases. The CDR3 loop is CSVKTSGGNSPLHF. CDR3 DNA sequence: TGCAGCGTTAAGACTTCGGGGGGTAATTCACCCCTCCACTTT.

This clonotype has only a few counts. This sequence joins TRBV5-4 and TRBJ2-1, with 10 bases identical to TRBD2. Trimming at V came to 1 base and at J to 7 bases, leaving 8 bases not matched to a gene. Per the germline V gene, CDR1 is SGHNT and CDR2 is YYREEE (reference sequence). The CDR3 runs 16 residues. The chain's CDR3 is CASSLNRLAGENEQFF. The CDR3 DNA sequence: TGTGCCAGCAGCTTGAATCGTCTAGCGGGAGAGAATGAGCAGTTCTTC.

This clonotype was detected a few times. This sequence joins TRBV27 and TRBJ2-7; D not resolved. With 2 bases removed from V and 2 bases from J, the gap between germline ends came to 19 bases. This CDR3 is 17 amino acids long. Germline CDR1 is MNHEY and CDR2 is SMNVEV (reference sequence). CDR3 nucleotide sequence: TGTGCCAGCAGTTTACACGGTGAGCACTCCACAGCCTACGAGCAGTACTTC. Translated: CASSLHGEHSTAYEQYF.

The V and J genes are TRBV24-1 and TRBJ2-1; maybe TRBD2 (6 bases). CDR3 length: 14 amino acids. Trimming took 1 base from V and 8 from J, leaving 11 bases between them. Germline V CDR1 and CDR2: KGHDR, SFDVKD. CDR3 residues: CATSDFPSVHEQFF. In DNA, the CDR3 is TGTGCCACCAGTGATTTCCCTAGCGTACATGAGCAGTTCTTC.

This clonotype has just one count. The V gene is TRBV20-1, the J gene TRBJ2-7, with D maybe TRBD2 (5 bases). CDR3 length equals 14 residues. The ends were cut back, 1 base at V and 3 bases at J, with 13 bases in the middle. Germline CDR1 reads DFQATT; CDR2 reads SNEGSKA (reference sequence). The CDR3 nucleotides read TGCAGTGCTAGAGCCATCTCCGGGGTCTACGAGCAGTACTTC. Translated: CSARAISGVYEQYF.

This clonotype was counted only a few times. This chain connects TRBV3-1 to TRBJ2-5; D unclear. The CDR3 is 14 amino acids. CDR1 is LGHDT, CDR2 YNNKEL, per germline (reference sequence). Trimming left V 0 bases short and J 8 bases short, with 13 bases between. In nucleotides, the CDR3 is TGTGCCAGCAGCCAAGATGGGATGGTGGGCACCCAGTACTTC. It codes for CASSQDGMVGTQYF.

In its sample, this clonotype was seen many times. The chain employs TRBV7-2 and TRBJ2-3, with 9 bases identical to TRBD2. Germline lookup yields CDR1 SGHTA and CDR2 FQGNSA. The J segment lost 8 bases and the V segment lost 2 bases, leaving 2 bases of the junction unmatched. The CDR3 covers 13 residues. In nucleotides, the CDR3 is TGTGCCAGCAGCTTACAAGCGGGAGGTACGCAGTATTTT. This encodes CASSLQAGGTQYF. The whole variable domain, filled in from reference TRBV7-2 and TRBJ2-3, reads GAGVSQSPSNKVTEKGKDVELRCDPISGHTALYWYRQSLGQGLEFLIYFQGNSAPDKSGLPSDRFSAERTGGSVSTLTIQRTQQEDSAVYLCASSLQAGGTQYFGPGTRLTVL.

This clonotype was seen repeatedly, ten times or more. This rearrangement joins TRBV5-1 to TRBJ2-1, with 13 bases identical to TRBD2. This CDR3 spans 18 amino acids. V dropped 4 bases and J dropped 7; count of bases not matched to a gene: 14. In germline, CDR1 is SGHRS, CDR2 YFSETQ. The CDR3 sequence is CASSPLRRTSGRGNEQFF. CDR3 nucleotide sequence: TGCGCCAGCAGCCCCCTCCGGCGAACTAGCGGGAGGGGGAATGAGCAGTTCTTC.

In this sample, this clonotype turned up many times. This chain connects TRBV12-5 to TRBJ2-7, with 7 bases identical to TRBD1. The CDR3 is made up of 13 amino acids. The germline gives CDR1 LGHNT, CDR2 FRNRAP. Trimming took 5 bases from V and 3 from J; bases not matched to a gene: 4. The CDR3 here is CASGTGAFYEQYF. CDR3 sequence (DNA): TGTGCTAGTGGTACAGGGGCCTTCTACGAGCAGTACTTC.

This clonotype was seen more than once but under ten times. One end of the junction does not line up with germline, which may come from a read error. The chain is built from TRBV15 and TRBJ2-3; 9 bases line up with TRBD2. This CDR3 is 13 amino acids long. CDR1 is LNHNV and CDR2 is YYDKDF in the germline V gene (reference sequence). Here the CDR3 DNA reads TGTGCCACCAGCCCAGGTCCCGGGACTAGCCACTTTTTT. Residues: CATSPGPGTSHFF. The full variable domain, completed using reference TRBV15 and TRBJ2-3, is DAMVIQNPRYQVTQFGKPVTLSCSQTLNHNVMYWYQQKSSQAPKLLFHYYDKDFNNEADTPDNFQSRRPNTSFCFLDIRSPGLGDTAMYLCATSPGPGTSHFFGPGTRLTVL.

In its sample, this clonotype was seen a few times. V and J are TRBV12-3 or TRBV12-4 and TRBJ1-2; the match to TRBD1 covers 7 bases. CDR3 length equals 12 residues. The ends lost 11 bases at V and 4 bases at J; junction bases unmatched: 7. The CDR3 loop reads CASNRGLYGYTF. The CDR3 bases are TGTGCCTCGAACAGGGGTCTCTATGGCTACACCTTC.

Only a few counts were recorded for this clonotype. The chain combines TRBV28 with TRBJ1-1; a possible D gene is TRBD1 (5 bases). The CDR3 covers 14 residues. V lost 5 bases to trimming and J lost 6 bases, with 16 bases between them. Looked up from germline, CDR1 is MDHEN and CDR2 is SYDVKM. CDR3 protein: CASSVRGRGPEAFF. CDR3 nucleotide sequence: TGTGCCAGCAGTGTTAGGGGTCGTGGCCCTGAAGCTTTCTTT. Full variable domain (remainder filled in from reference TRBV28 and TRBJ1-1): DVKVTQSSRYLVKRTGEKVFLECVQDMDHENMFWYRQDPGLGLRLIYFSYDVKMKEKGDIPEGYSVSREKKERFSLILESASTNQTSMYLCASSVRGRGPEAFFGQGTRLTVV.

J is TRBJ1-4 and V is TRBV11-2; D call uncertain. The germline V gene encodes CDR1 SGHAT and CDR2 FQNNGV. Trimming cost V 5 bases and J 7 bases, with 17 bases left between them. There are 15 residues in the CDR3. CDR3 bases: TGTGCCAGCAGCGAAACAGACAAGCGAGGTGAAAAACTGTTTTTT. Amino acids: CASSETDKRGEKLFF.

This clonotype was seen repeatedly, ten times or more. The chain has TRBV10-3 and TRBJ2-7, with D unresolved. Germline CDR1 is ENHRY and CDR2 is SYGVKD. CDR3 size: 14 residues. V lost 4 bases, J lost 4 bases, and 14 bases lay in between. This chain's CDR3 is CAISGDNSAYEQYF. CDR3 sequence (DNA): TGTGCCATCAGTGGTGATAACAGCGCGTACGAGCAGTACTTC.

This clonotype was counted many times. The chain employs TRBV10-3 and TRBJ2-1; possible D gene TRBD1, 5 bases. CDR3 size: 14 residues. V dropped 6 bases and J dropped 5 bases, with 14 bases sitting between them. Germline assignment: CDR1 ENHRY and CDR2 SYGVKD. The DNA for the CDR3 is TGTGCCATCAGGGAGCTACAGGACGACAATGAGCAGTTCTTC. This encodes CAIRELQDDNEQFF.

This clonotype turned up a few times. The chain carries TRBV30 and TRBJ1-1; TRBD1 might be the D (5 bases). The CDR3 runs to 14 residues. Germline CDR1 is GTSNPN and CDR2 is SVGIG (reference sequence). V was shortened by 1 base and J by 1 base, with 10 bases between the two germline ends. This chain's CDR3 is CAWSGGTANTEAFF. The CDR3 DNA is TGTGCCTGGAGTGGTGGGACCGCGAACACTGAAGCTTTCTTT.

This clonotype was seen ten or more times. The chain is built from TRBV27 and TRBJ2-2; perhaps TRBD1 as D (5 bases). This CDR3 is 13 amino acids long. The germline V gene has CDR1 MNHEY and CDR2 SMNVEV (reference sequence). Trimming took 6 bases from V and 0 from J, leaving 5 bases between them. In DNA form, the CDR3 reads TGTGCCAGCAGGGACACGAACACCGGGGAGCTGTTTTTT. It translates to CASRDTNTGELFF.

This clonotype was recorded a few times. Here the CDR3 reads CASSFELRGYTF. Here the CDR3 DNA reads TGTGCCAGCAGCTTCGAGCTGCGAGGCTACACCTTC. The genes are TRBV7-9 and TRBJ1-2; unclear D gene. The CDR3 covers 12 residues. Germline CDR1 reads SEHNR; CDR2 reads FQNEAQ (reference sequence). Trimming removed 3 bases at V and 8 bases at J, with 10 bases between.

At least ten counts were recorded for this clonotype. The V gene is TRBV6-5, the J gene TRBJ1-1; TRBD1 matches 8 bases. CDR3 length equals 14 residues. With 5 bases clipped from V and 4 bases from J, the junction kept 6 bases outside the gene matches. Germline V gene lookup returns CDR1 MNHEY and CDR2 SVGAGI. CDR3 sequence (DNA): TGTGCCAGCAGTCTCAGGGGGCGCGGCACTGAAGCTTTCTTT. It yields the protein CASSLRGRGTEAFF.

This clonotype was counted ten times or more. V and J are TRBV12-3 or TRBV12-4 and TRBJ2-5, with D tentatively TRBD2 (6 bases). The CDR3 length is 11 residues. Between the trimmed V and J ends, which lost 2 bases and 11 bases, there was a span of 9 bases. CDR3 nucleotide sequence: TGTGCCAGCAGTTTAATGGGGACTCAGTACTTC. The encoded protein is CASSLMGTQYF.